Detailed here is one T cell receptor beta chain. The read ends 3 residues early relative to the CDR3; the germline J gene fills the gap. This record belongs to a study of T cells in women clearing cervical HPV infection. Cervical HPV DNA detected by MY09/MY11 PCR, typed by dot-blot. Germline V CDR1 and CDR2: MGHRA, YSYEKL. This CDR3 comprises 16 residues. Trimming pared 4 bases from V and 2 bases from J, leaving 18 bases between. Using immunoSEQ multiplex PCR, the repertoire was profiled, and TCRdb retains in-frame clones only, with some absent. The listing contains about 30,000 clones. The specimen sequenced was blood buffy coat. This clonotype was sampled from a woman aged 18 to 75 with a cervical HPV16 infection that either progressed to CIN3+ or cleared (not recorded which). The rearrangement joins TRBV4-1 to TRBJ2-7, with a weak D call TRBD1 (6 bases). The sequenced part of the CDR3 DNA is TGCGCCAGCAGCCCATACAGGGACCTATCCGCCTACGAG. Protein sequence: CASSPYRDLSAYE. The CDR3 reads in full as CASSPYRDLSAYEQYF.